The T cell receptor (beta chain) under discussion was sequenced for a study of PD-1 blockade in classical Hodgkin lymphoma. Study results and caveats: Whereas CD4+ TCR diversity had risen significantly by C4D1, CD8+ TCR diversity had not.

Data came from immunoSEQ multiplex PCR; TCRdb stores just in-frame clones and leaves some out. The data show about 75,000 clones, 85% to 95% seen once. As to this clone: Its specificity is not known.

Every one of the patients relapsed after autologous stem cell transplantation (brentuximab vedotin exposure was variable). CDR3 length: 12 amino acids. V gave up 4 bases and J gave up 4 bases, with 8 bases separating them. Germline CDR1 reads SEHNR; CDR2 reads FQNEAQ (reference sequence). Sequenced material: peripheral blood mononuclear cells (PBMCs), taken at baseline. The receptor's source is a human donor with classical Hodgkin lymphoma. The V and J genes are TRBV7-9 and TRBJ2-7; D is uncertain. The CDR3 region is CASSSGPYEQYF. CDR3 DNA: TGTGCCAGCAGCTCAGGACCGTACGAGCAGTACTTC. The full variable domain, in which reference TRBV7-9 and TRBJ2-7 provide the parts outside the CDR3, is DTGVSQNPRHKITKRGQNVTFRCDPISEHNRLYWYRQTLGQGPEFLTYFQNEAQLEKSRLLSDRFSAERPKGSFSTLEIQRTEQGDSAMYLCASSSGPYEQYFGPGTRLTVT.